Below, 32 T cell receptor beta chains from the same sample are listed, as sequenced in a study of read filtering for tumor transcriptome and immune sequencing. Molecular barcoded adaptors covering alpha/delta and beta/gamma chains were used on approximately 400 ng RNA. TCRdb recomputed calls from the reads with MiXCR, one row per CDR3 protein. Here the sample spans about 37,000 distinct CDR3 sequences, 10% to 15% being singletons. The sequencing sample was made of a population of CD138-negative cells sorted from bone marrow. Every receptor here comes from a donor aged 40 or older with multiple myeloma.

There are many counts of this clonotype. This chain connects TRBV10-2 to TRBJ2-7, with 7 bases lining up with TRBD1. J lost 7 bases, V lost 1 base, and 10 bases had no gene match. Germline CDR1 reads WSHSY; CDR2 reads SAAADI. CDR3 length: 15 amino acids. Here the CDR3 reads CASSELGGSYGEQYF. The CDR3 DNA reads TGCGCCAGCAGTGAGTTAGGGGGCTCCTATGGGGAGCAGTACTTC.

This clonotype was detected ten times or more. The chain uses TRBV5-1 and TRBJ2-3, with TRBD2 as a possible D gene (6 bases). V was shortened by 4 bases and J by 2 bases, with 14 bases between the two germline ends. The CDR3 covers 15 residues. CDR1 is SGHRS, CDR2 YFSETQ, per germline. DNA for the CDR3: TGCGCCAGCAGCATGAAGACTAGTGACACAGATACGCAGTATTTT. It translates to CASSMKTSDTDTQYF.

At least ten counts were recorded for this clonotype. The rearrangement joins TRBV5-4 to TRBJ2-5, with a tentative D call TRBD2 (7 bases). Germline loops: CDR1 SGHNT, CDR2 YYREEE (reference sequence). V was cut by 0 bases and J by 2 bases, with 17 bases left in between. CDR3 length: 17 residues. The CDR3, as DNA: TGTGCCAGCAGCTTGGAGGGCCGGGGGGCCGGACAAGAGACCCAGTACTTC. Its translation is CASSLEGRGAGQETQYF.

This clonotype was observed at least ten times. V is TRBV9 and J is TRBJ2-3, with D uncertain. The CDR3 consists of 11 residues. CDR1 SGDLS and CDR2 YYNGEE come from the germline V gene. Trimming took off 5 bases at V and 6 bases at J, with 7 bases between the two ends. The CDR3 sequence is CASRNGDTQYF. DNA of the CDR3: TGTGCCAGCAGGAACGGGGATACGCAGTATTTT.

The table lists this clonotype with a few counts. The J gene is TRBJ1-5, the V gene TRBV21-1; no DNA check was done on the table's D call, TRBD1. TRBV21-1 is a known pseudogene. This CDR3 has 18 amino acids. CDR3 nucleotides: TGTGCCAGCAGCTCCCACGCGGACAGGCGGCCTAGCAATCAGCCCCAGCATTTT. Residues: CASSSHADRRPSNQPQHF.

This clonotype was observed at least ten times. The chain joins TRBV27 to TRBJ2-7; weak D call: TRBD2 (6 bases). This CDR3 comprises 14 residues. The germline V gene has CDR1 MNHEY and CDR2 SMNVEV (reference sequence). Deletions cut 0 bases from V and 10 bases from J, with 16 bases between. DNA for the CDR3: TGTGCCAGCAGTTTATCTGGGGGGAAGAGGGGTCAGTACTTC. Amino acid sequence: CASSLSGGKRGQYF.

This clonotype was observed a handful of times. An end of the junction does not agree with germline; a read error may underlie this. The chain recombines TRBV5-5 with TRBJ2-2; 7 nucleotides line up with TRBD1. The CDR3 has 18 amino acids. Germline loops: CDR1 SGHKS, CDR2 YYEKEE (reference sequence). CDR3 protein: CANSLADRAVLNTGEPFF. DNA of the CDR3: TGTGCCAACAGCTTGGCAGACAGGGCGGTTTTGAACACCGGGGAGCCGTTTTTT.

The table lists this clonotype with many counts. This sequence joins TRBV29-1 and TRBJ2-4; the match to TRBD2 covers 9 bases. The V gene end was trimmed by 7 bases and the J gene end by 6 bases; junction bases not matched to a gene: 4. Germline loops: CDR1 SQVTM, CDR2 ANQGSEA. The CDR3 contains 12 residues. The CDR3 DNA is TGCAGCGGGGAGACTAGCGGAAACATTCAGTACTTC. This gives the protein CSGETSGNIQYF.

In its sample, this clonotype was seen many times. The V call is TRBV5-4, the J call TRBJ2-3; D gene uncertain. Per germline, CDR1 SGHNT and CDR2 YYREEE (reference sequence). The V end lost 0 bases, the J end lost 10 bases, and 9 bases lay between the germline ends. The length of the CDR3 is 12 residues. The CDR3 DNA reads TGTGCCAGCAGCTTGGAGGGTTTGGCGCAGTATTTT. Its protein is CASSLEGLAQYF.

This clonotype was detected many times. The chain uses TRBV7-8 and TRBJ2-3, with 7 bases fitting TRBD2. The CDR3 has 13 residues. The germline V gene has CDR1 SGHVS and CDR2 FQNEAQ. The junction had 5 bases not matched to a gene; V was cut back by 7 bases and J by 4 bases. This CDR3 is CASTPGRADTQYF. The CDR3 DNA reads as TGTGCCAGCACCCCGGGGAGGGCAGATACGCAGTATTTT. Drawing the rest from reference TRBV7-8 and TRBJ2-3, the complete variable domain is GAGVSQSPRYKVAKRGQDVALRCDPISGHVSLFWYQQALGQGPEFLTYFQNEAQLDKSGLPSDRFFAERPEGSVSTLKIQRTQQEDSAVYLCASTPGRADTQYFGPGTRLTVL.

As to this clonotype: This may come from a read error, since a much larger clone is one base off. The chain is built from TRBV5-5 and TRBJ1-5; 12 positions match TRBD1. V shed 2 bases and J 5 bases; nucleotides not matched to a gene: 8. The length of the CDR3 is 17 residues. Per germline, CDR1 SGHKS and CDR2 YYEKEE (reference sequence). As DNA, the CDR3 is TGTGCCAGCAGCTTAGCGGGACAGGGGGCGAAAGATCAGCCCCAGCATTTT. Its translation is CASSLAGQGAKDQPQHF.

This clonotype came up many times. The chain employs TRBV9 and TRBJ2-7; D tentatively reads TRBD1 or TRBD2 (5 bases each). Trimming stripped 6 bases from V and 6 bases from J, with 10 bases between. CDR1 is SGDLS, CDR2 YYNGEE, per germline. There are 11 residues in the CDR3. The CDR3 DNA follows: TGTGCCAGCATCGGGGCGGGCGAGCAGTACTTC. Translated: CASIGAGEQYF.

Points on this clonotype: This likely came from a read error, as a far larger clone is one base away. The V gene is TRBV6-2 or TRBV6-3, the J gene TRBJ2-7; D is perhaps TRBD2 (7 bases). Germline values: CDR1 MNHEY, CDR2 SVGEGT. The CDR3 has 11 residues. The CDR3 is CASGRGYEQHF. Written as DNA, the CDR3 is TGTGCCAGCGGGAGGGGGTACGAGCAGCACTTC.

This clonotype has ten or more counts. The chain joins TRBV7-9 to TRBJ2-5; D is tentatively TRBD1 or TRBD2 (5 bases each). The germline gives CDR1 SEHNR, CDR2 FQNEAQ (reference sequence). Trimming removed 2 bases at V and 5 bases at J, with 21 bases between. This CDR3 is built from 17 residues. The DNA of the CDR3 is TGTGCCAGCAGCTTAAGCCAGGGCGAGGGGATAAGGGAGACCCAGTACTTC. Amino acid sequence: CASSLSQGEGIRETQYF.

In this sample, this clonotype turned up many times. The rearrangement joins TRBV5-4 to TRBJ2-7, with TRBD1 matching over 7 bases. The junction had 3 bases not matched to a gene; V was cut back by 3 bases and J by 0 bases. The CDR3 contains 14 residues. Germline V lookup: CDR1 SGHNT, CDR2 YYREEE (reference sequence). CDR3 region: CASSSQGYSYEQYF. In DNA form, the CDR3 reads TGTGCCAGCAGCTCACAGGGGTACTCCTACGAGCAGTACTTC.

This clonotype has ten or more counts. The V gene is TRBV7-2, the J gene TRBJ2-7; 10 nucleotides agree with TRBD2. CDR1 is SGHTA and CDR2 is FQGNSA in the germline V gene. The junction had 2 bases not matched to a gene; V was cut back by 2 bases and J by 4 bases. This CDR3 region has 14 residues. In DNA, the CDR3 is TGTGCCAGCAGCTTACTAGCGGGAGCTTACGAGCAGTACTTC. Its translation: CASSLLAGAYEQYF.

This clonotype was counted only a few times. This sequence joins TRBV15 and TRBJ1-3; TRBD1 matches 9 bases. V lost 1 base, J lost 8 bases, and 6 bases stayed unmatched. Germline values: CDR1 LNHNV, CDR2 YYDKDF (reference sequence). The CDR3 runs 15 residues. CDR3 residues: CATSRGQGGLDTIYF. In nucleotides, the CDR3 is TGTGCCACCAGCAGAGGACAGGGGGGCTTGGACACCATATATTTT.

This clonotype occurred many times. In nucleotides, the CDR3 is TGCAGTGCTAGGGAGGGCGGCACCGGGGAGCTGTTTTTT. Amino acid sequence: CSAREGGTGELFF. The rearrangement uses TRBV20-1 and TRBJ2-2, with TRBD2 as a possible D gene (6 bases). Trimming shortened V by 3 bases and J by 4 bases, and 9 bases separated the two germline ends. Germline V gives CDR1 DFQATT, CDR2 SNEGSKA (reference sequence). The CDR3 sequence is 13 residues long.

At least ten counts were recorded for this clonotype. The chain recombines TRBV24-1 with TRBJ2-1; 9 nucleotides line up with TRBD2. Germline CDR1 and CDR2: KGHDR and SFDVKD. The trim removed 5 bases at V and 7 bases at J, leaving 2 bases unmatched. The CDR3 consists of 13 residues. In DNA, the CDR3 is TGTGCCACCAGTGGGACTAGCGTGAATGAGCAGTTCTTC. This encodes CATSGTSVNEQFF.

This clonotype was observed at least ten times. The chain recombines TRBV5-1 with TRBJ2-1; tentatively, D is TRBD1 or TRBD2 (6 bases each). The CDR3 extends over 14 amino acids. Between the trimmed V and J ends, which lost 0 bases and 6 bases, there was a span of 10 bases. Germline V CDR1 and CDR2: SGHRS, YFSETQ. For the CDR3, the DNA is TGCGCCAGCAGCTTGGGGGGGGCAAGCAATGAGCAGTTCTTC. Encoded protein: CASSLGGASNEQFF. Using reference TRBV5-1 and TRBJ2-1 for the parts outside the CDR3, the full variable domain is KAGVTQTPRYLIKTRGQQVTLSCSPISGHRSVSWYQQTPGQGLQFLFEYFSETQRNKGNFPGRFSGRQFSNSRSEMNVSTLELGDSALYLCASSLGGASNEQFFGPGTRLTVL.

This clonotype was seen at least ten times. This chain links TRBV4-1 with TRBJ1-2, with TRBD1 as a possible D gene (6 bases). The CDR3 length is 16 residues. Germline V gene lookup returns CDR1 MGHRA and CDR2 YSYEKL. The germline V and J ends were trimmed by 0 bases and 0 bases, with 11 bases remaining between them. CDR3 DNA sequence: TGCGCCAGCAGCCAAGACAGGGGACTAGCTAACTATGGCTACACCTTC. Its protein product is CASSQDRGLANYGYTF.

This clonotype has at least ten counts. The chain links TRBV20-1 to TRBJ1-2; D is perhaps TRBD1 (6 bases). The V end was cut by 0 bases, the J end by 1 base, with 12 bases between. The germline CDR1 and CDR2 sequences are DFQATT and SNEGSKA (reference sequence). The CDR3 length is 15 residues. Here the CDR3 DNA reads TGCAGTGCTAGAGAAACAGGGAAACTTAACTATGGCTACACCTTC. Amino acid sequence: CSARETGKLNYGYTF.

This clonotype was detected ten times or more. The chain couples TRBV20-1 to TRBJ2-7, with 10 bases fitting TRBD2. This CDR3 spans 13 amino acids. V shed 8 bases and J 3 bases; nucleotides not matched to a gene: 7. Germline V gene lookup returns CDR1 DFQATT and CDR2 SNEGSKA (reference sequence). The CDR3 coding sequence is TGCAGTCAAACCGGGACTAGCGACTACGAGCAGTACTTC. The encoded protein is CSQTGTSDYEQYF.

This clonotype was picked up many times. The chain is built from TRBV29-1 and TRBJ2-2, with D possibly matching TRBD2 (6 bases). CDR3 length: 15 residues. V shed 3 bases and J shed 7 bases, with 18 bases lying between them. Germline loops: CDR1 SQVTM, CDR2 ANQGSEA. The CDR3 nucleotides read TGCAGCGTTGAGGGCGTTGGGGGGTATGACGGGGAGCTGTTTTTT. As protein: CSVEGVGGYDGELFF.

This clonotype was seen ten or more times. V usage is TRBV4-2 and J usage is TRBJ2-3, with 9 bases aligning to TRBD2. Germline V gives CDR1 LGHNA, CDR2 YNFKEQ. This CDR3 region has 15 residues. V was clipped by 5 bases and J by 4 bases; unmatched bases: 7. CDR3 sequence: CASSDLAGSPDTQYF. The DNA of the CDR3 is TGTGCCAGCAGCGACCTAGCGGGGTCCCCAGATACGCAGTATTTT.

This clonotype has a count of ten or more. The J gene is TRBJ2-3, the V gene TRBV20-1; D perhaps matches TRBD2 (5 bases). The germline gives CDR1 DFQATT, CDR2 SNEGSKA (reference sequence). There are 13 residues in the CDR3. Trimming shortened V by 2 bases and J by 2 bases, and 8 bases separated the two germline ends. In DNA, the CDR3 is TGCAGTGCTAGATTGCGGGTCACAGATACGCAGTATTTT. It yields the protein CSARLRVTDTQYF.

This clonotype has a count of ten or more. The chain recombines TRBV28 with TRBJ2-3, with a tentative D call TRBD1 (5 bases). There are 16 residues in the CDR3. V gave up 7 bases and J gave up 7 bases, with 24 bases separating them. Germline V CDR1 and CDR2: MDHEN, SYDVKM. The CDR3 DNA is TGTGCCAGCACAGACGTAGGGGCCAGCAGTATGAATACGCAGTATTTT. It codes for CASTDVGASSMNTQYF.

This clonotype was detected many times. The CDR3 here is CASSRVGDEQFF. For the CDR3, the DNA is TGTGCCAGCAGCCGGGTTGGGGATGAGCAGTTCTTC. The chain carries TRBV7-6 and TRBJ2-1, with D uncertain. CDR1 is SGHVS, CDR2 FNYEAQ, per germline. CDR3 size: 12 residues. Trimming took 5 bases from V and 8 from J, leaving 10 bases between them.

The chain carries TRBV20-1 and TRBJ2-2, with a weak D call TRBD2 (5 bases). The germline V and J ends were trimmed by 3 bases and 5 bases, with 22 bases remaining between them. This CDR3 spans 17 amino acids. The germline gives CDR1 DFQATT, CDR2 SNEGSKA (reference sequence). The CDR3 DNA reads TGCAGTGCTAGGTTGTTCATGTCCTCGGAGGATACCGGGGAGCTGTTTTTT. Its protein product is CSARLFMSSEDTGELFF.

Many counts were recorded for this clonotype. J is TRBJ2-7 and V is TRBV11-2; 8 bases map to TRBD1. There are 16 residues in the CDR3. The trim removed 0 bases at V and 4 bases at J, leaving 8 bases unmatched. CDR1 SGHAT and CDR2 FQNNGV come from the germline V gene. In DNA, the CDR3 is TGTGCCAGCAGCTTAGACAGGGGGCGCCCCGGATACGAGCAGTACTTC. Translation gives CASSLDRGRPGYEQYF.

This clonotype was counted a few times. This chain joins TRBV5-5 and TRBJ2-5; D is unclear. V lost 1 base to trimming and J lost 5 bases, with 18 bases between them. This CDR3 comprises 16 residues. Per germline, CDR1 SGHKS and CDR2 YYEKEE (reference sequence). The CDR3 reads CASSLSLHPVPETQYF. CDR3 in DNA: TGTGCCAGCAGCTTGTCCCTCCATCCGGTACCGGAGACCCAGTACTTC.

The sample holds a few counts of this clonotype. The chain recombines TRBV5-1 with TRBJ2-7; D may correspond to TRBD1 or TRBD2 (6 bases each). CDR1 is SGHRS and CDR2 is YFSETQ in the germline V gene. Trimming cost V 5 bases and J 7 bases, with 22 bases left between them. The CDR3 length is 15 residues. The CDR3 bases are TGCGCCAGCAGGCCGCCTGGGGGGCGGTTTGGAGAGCAGTACTTC. It translates to CASRPPGGRFGEQYF.